One and the same sample provided the 31 T cell receptor beta chains below, sequenced in a study of PD-L1 blockade in urothelial cancer. Clones were read by immunoSEQ multiplex PCR, and TCRdb kept only the in-frame ones, dropping some. This sample yields about 88,000 clones, of which 90% are seen a single time; over 9% belongs to the top ten. The sample consisted of PBMCs, taken around atezolizumab (anti-PD-L1) treatment. These receptors came from a man aged 55 to 70 with urothelial cancer.

The genes are TRBV6-1 and TRBJ1-6, with 9 bases aligning to TRBD1. CDR3 size: 15 residues. Germline lookup yields CDR1 MNHNS and CDR2 SASEGT. V was clipped by 6 bases and J by 9 bases; unmatched bases: 9. CDR3 protein: CASSQSQGAGSPLHF. CDR3 nucleotides: TGTGCCAGCAGCCAATCACAGGGGGCGGGTTCACCCCTCCACTTT.

V is TRBV19 and J is TRBJ2-6, with D tentatively TRBD2 (7 bases). The germline gives CDR1 LNHDA, CDR2 SQIVND (reference sequence). The V end was cut by 0 bases, the J end by 0 bases, with 15 bases between. The CDR3 extends over 19 amino acids. The CDR3 here is CASSIDRGAWSSGANVLTF. As DNA, the CDR3 is TGTGCCAGTAGTATAGATCGGGGGGCCTGGAGCTCTGGGGCCAACGTCCTGACTTTC. Full variable domain (outside the CDR3, taken from reference TRBV19 and TRBJ2-6): DGGITQSPKYLFRKEGQNVTLSCEQNLNHDAMYWYRQDPGQGLRLIYYSQIVNDFQKGDIAEGYSVSREKKESFPLTVTSAQKNPTAFYLCASSIDRGAWSSGANVLTFGAGSRLTVL.

This chain uses TRBV4-2 with TRBJ2-7; D may be TRBD2 (6 bases). The CDR3 runs 16 residues. Trimming took 0 bases from V and 2 from J, leaving 14 bases between them. Germline V gene sequence: CDR1 LGHNA, CDR2 YNFKEQ. The CDR3 protein is CASSQDETSSAYEQYF. CDR3 bases: TGTGCCAGCAGCCAAGATGAAACTAGCAGCGCCTACGAGCAGTACTTC.

This clone was detected once. The V gene is TRBV6-6, the J gene TRBJ2-1, with TRBD2 identical over 10 bases. V trimming: 6 bases; J trimming: 7 bases; junction bases outside the gene matches: 9. The CDR3 is made up of 15 amino acids. Germline loops: CDR1 MNHNY, CDR2 SVGAGI (reference sequence). The CDR3 reads CASSPSGRGENEQFF. Written as DNA, the CDR3 is TGTGCCAGCAGCCCTAGCGGGAGAGGGGAGAATGAGCAGTTCTTC.

The CDR3 bases are TGTGCCAGCAGCCAAGCATGGGCAGAGACTAATGAAAAACTGTTTTTT. Translation gives CASSQAWAETNEKLFF. The rearrangement links TRBV4-2 to TRBJ1-4; D is unclear. Trimming took off 1 base at V and 2 bases at J, with 11 bases between the two ends. This CDR3 has 16 amino acids. Germline CDR1 is LGHNA and CDR2 is YNFKEQ.

CDR3 DNA sequence: TGTGCCAGCAGACGGGACAGTTCGGACATTCAGTACTTC. This gives the protein CASRRDSSDIQYF. The chain has TRBV6-5 and TRBJ2-4, with 7 bases fitting TRBD1. V gave up 6 bases and J gave up 8 bases; unmatched junction bases: 7. Germline V lookup: CDR1 MNHEY, CDR2 SVGAGI. The CDR3 loop spans 13 amino acids.

This chain connects TRBV25-1 to TRBJ2-7; TRBD2 matches at 12 bases. Trimming cost V 4 bases and J 1 base; bases outside gene matches: 2. This CDR3 has 15 amino acids. CDR1 and CDR2 from the germline V gene are MGHDK and SYGVNS. CDR3 protein: CASSVGTSGSYEQYF. DNA for the CDR3: TGTGCCAGCAGTGTCGGGACTAGCGGGTCCTACGAGCAGTACTTC.

The rearrangement joins TRBV9 to TRBJ2-1; 8 bases are shared with TRBD2. The trim removed 4 bases at V and 3 bases at J, leaving 9 bases unmatched. Germline-derived CDR1 and CDR2 are SGDLS and YYNGEE. The length of the CDR3 is 16 residues. CDR3 DNA sequence: TGTGCCAGCAGCCCCCGTGGTAGCGGGGACTACAATGAGCAGTTCTTC. It encodes CASSPRGSGDYNEQFF.

The chain employs TRBV7-2 and TRBJ1-2; D is unresolved. V lost 5 bases and J lost 3, with 16 bases in between. Per germline, CDR1 SGHTA and CDR2 FQGNSA. This CDR3 region has 15 residues. This CDR3 is CASSRLGGPYYGYTF. DNA of the CDR3: TGTGCCAGCAGCCGACTCGGAGGCCCCTACTATGGCTACACCTTC.

The V call is TRBV5-4, the J call TRBJ2-1, with 10 bases identical to TRBD2. CDR3 length: 16 amino acids. Trimming removed 2 bases from V and 0 bases from J; junction bases left unmatched: 2. The germline V gene encodes CDR1 SGHNT and CDR2 YYREEE (reference sequence). The CDR3 coding sequence is TGTGCCAGCAGCTTCAGCGGGGGGGGCTCCTACAATGAGCAGTTCTTC. It translates to CASSFSGGGSYNEQFF. The full variable domain, completed using reference TRBV5-4 and TRBJ2-1, is ETGVTQSPTHLIKTRGQQVTLRCSSQSGHNTVSWYQQALGQGPQFIFQYYREEENGRGNFPPRFSGLQFPNYSSELNVNALELDDSALYLCASSFSGGGSYNEQFFGPGTRLTVL.

The chain employs TRBV7-8 and TRBJ2-3; D uncertain. This CDR3 spans 14 amino acids. V lost 5 bases and J lost 2, with 11 bases in between. Looked up from germline, CDR1 is SGHVS and CDR2 is FQNEAQ. The CDR3 DNA is TGTGCCAGCAGCCACGGGTCCAACACAGATACGCAGTATTTT. It codes for CASSHGSNTDTQYF.

As to this clone: The same CDR3 can be traced to other DNA sequences in this sample. The V and J genes are TRBV4-2 and TRBJ2-7; weak D call: TRBD1 (5 bases). This CDR3 is 15 amino acids long. The V and J ends lost 0 bases and 0 bases respectively, with 9 bases between them. The germline gives CDR1 LGHNA, CDR2 YNFKEQ. In DNA, the CDR3 is TGTGCCAGCAGCCAAGATAAGGGGCTCTCCTACGAGCAGTACTTC. This gives the protein CASSQDKGLSYEQYF.

In its sample, this clone was seen once. This chain joins TRBV18 and TRBJ2-5; 7 bases fit TRBD1. The CDR3 spans 16 residues. Germline assignment: CDR1 KGHSH and CDR2 LQKENI. V shed 4 bases and J 1 base; nucleotides not matched to a gene: 9. CDR3 residues: CASSLRQGRGQETQYF. CDR3 DNA sequence: TGTGCCAGCTCACTCCGACAGGGAAGGGGCCAAGAGACCCAGTACTTC.

This clone occurred once. The V gene is TRBV14, the J gene TRBJ2-7; 7 bases are a match to TRBD1. The CDR3 is made up of 16 amino acids. V shed 4 bases, J shed 4 bases, and the junction held 13 bases outside the gene matches. The germline gives CDR1 SGHDN, CDR2 FVKESK. DNA of the CDR3: TGTGCCAGCAGCCTGGGGAGCAGGGGGTTTACATACGAGCAGTACTTC. The encoded protein is CASSLGSRGFTYEQYF.

J is TRBJ2-3 and V is TRBV12-5, with 12 bases aligning to TRBD2. Germline V CDR1 and CDR2: LGHNT, FRNRAP. Trimming at V came to 1 base and at J to 3 bases, leaving 8 bases not matched to a gene. The CDR3 loop spans 18 amino acids. CDR3 bases: TGTGCTAGTGGTTTGGAAGTCTGGACTAGCGGGGTAACAGATACGCAGTATTTT. Amino acids: CASGLEVWTSGVTDTQYF. Based on the CDR3 plus reference TRBV12-5 and TRBJ2-3, the full variable domain is DARVTQTPRHKVTEMGQEVTMRCQPILGHNTVFWYRQTMMQGLELLAYFRNRAPLDDSGMPKDRFSAEMPDATLATLKIQPSEPRDSAVYFCASGLEVWTSGVTDTQYFGPGTRLTVL.

This chain links TRBV5-1 with TRBJ2-6; D unclear. With 0 bases removed from V and 5 bases from J, the gap between germline ends came to 6 bases. This CDR3 has 14 amino acids. Germline assignment: CDR1 SGHRS and CDR2 YFSETQ. The CDR3: CASSLDSRANVLTF. The CDR3 DNA follows: TGCGCCAGCAGCTTGGACTCACGGGCCAACGTCCTGACTTTC. Full variable domain (remainder filled in from reference TRBV5-1 and TRBJ2-6): KAGVTQTPRYLIKTRGQQVTLSCSPISGHRSVSWYQQTPGQGLQFLFEYFSETQRNKGNFPGRFSGRQFSNSRSEMNVSTLELGDSALYLCASSLDSRANVLTFGAGSRLTVL.

The gene calls are TRBV27 and TRBJ2-7, with TRBD2 matching 13 bases. With 0 bases clipped from V and 6 bases from J, the junction kept 8 bases outside the gene matches. The V gene's germline CDR1 is MNHEY and CDR2 SMNVEV (reference sequence). The CDR3 contains 17 residues. CDR3 loop: CASSLSASGLAGSEQYF. The CDR3 region has the DNA TGTGCCAGCAGTTTATCGGCGTCGGGACTAGCGGGAAGCGAGCAGTACTTC.

The chain recombines TRBV5-4 with TRBJ1-2, with D perhaps matching TRBD1 (5 bases). This CDR3 has 13 amino acids. Germline V gene lookup returns CDR1 SGHNT and CDR2 YYREEE (reference sequence). Trimming cost V 4 bases and J 4 bases, with 11 bases left between them. The CDR3 region is CASSLDRSYGYTF. The CDR3 DNA is TGTGCCAGCAGCCTCGACAGAAGCTATGGCTACACCTTC.

V usage is TRBV28 and J usage is TRBJ1-3; D possibly corresponds to TRBD1 (5 bases). Trimming took off 4 bases at V and 0 bases at J, with 10 bases between the two ends. The CDR3 consists of 15 residues. Per the germline V gene, CDR1 is MDHEN and CDR2 is SYDVKM. The CDR3 sequence: CASSSDSFSGNTIYF. CDR3 nucleotide sequence: TGTGCCAGCAGTTCCGACAGCTTCTCTGGAAACACCATATATTTT.

V and J are TRBV6-4 and TRBJ2-7, with 9 bases fitting TRBD2. The CDR3 loop spans 16 amino acids. The junction had 10 bases not matched to a gene; V was cut back by 3 bases and J by 4 bases. The germline V gene encodes CDR1 MRHNA and CDR2 SNTAGT. Here the CDR3 reads CASSDQQREDLYEQYF. The CDR3 DNA follows: TGTGCCAGCAGTGATCAGCAGCGGGAGGACTTGTACGAGCAGTACTTC.

The rearrangement uses TRBV19 and TRBJ1-3; D call uncertain. Per germline, CDR1 LNHDA and CDR2 SQIVND (reference sequence). The V end lost 8 bases, the J end lost 0 bases, and 5 bases lay between the germline ends. There are 12 residues in the CDR3. This chain's CDR3 is CASHSSGNTIYF. The DNA of the CDR3 is TGTGCCAGTCACAGCTCTGGAAACACCATATATTTT.

This rearrangement joins TRBV29-1 to TRBJ1-2; perhaps TRBD1 as D (6 bases). This CDR3 contains 13 residues. Germline V lookup: CDR1 SQVTM, CDR2 ANQGSEA. V was cut by 7 bases and J by 1 base, with 13 bases left in between. In DNA, the CDR3 is TGCAGCGCGTCAAGGGGGGGTAACTATGGCTACACCTTC. Protein: CSASRGGNYGYTF.

J is TRBJ2-7 and V is TRBV5-1; 7 bases map to TRBD2. Trimming removed 2 bases from V and 7 bases from J; junction bases left unmatched: 9. The V gene's germline CDR1 is SGHRS and CDR2 YFSETQ. The CDR3 has 14 amino acids. CDR3: CASSLSGAEGEQYF. CDR3 sequence (DNA): TGCGCCAGCAGCTTAAGCGGGGCCGAGGGAGAGCAGTACTTC.

The CDR3 here is CASSEGLAGDYYEQYF. As DNA, the CDR3 is TGTGCCAGCAGTGAGGGACTAGCGGGGGATTACTACGAGCAGTACTTC. V gene TRBV6-1 combines with J gene TRBJ2-7; TRBD2 aligns across 14 bases. Germline V gives CDR1 MNHNS, CDR2 SASEGT. The CDR3 is made up of 16 amino acids. After removal of 3 bases from V and 3 bases from J, the junction contained 4 bases not matched to a gene.

V usage is TRBV19 and J usage is TRBJ1-5; 7 bases are a match to TRBD1. The CDR3 length is 16 residues. V shed 1 base, J shed 7 bases, and the junction held 10 bases outside the gene matches. Germline CDR1 and CDR2: LNHDA and SQIVND (reference sequence). The CDR3 reads CASSIVRQGVGQPQHF. The CDR3 nucleotides are TGTGCCAGTAGTATAGTTAGGCAGGGGGTAGGACAGCCCCAGCATTTT.

V is TRBV23-1 and J is TRBJ2-3; 9 bases map to TRBD2. TRBV23-1 is given ORF status, its function remaining uncertain. This CDR3 comprises 16 residues. The junction had 14 bases not matched to a gene; V was cut back by 8 bases and J by 5 bases. The CDR3 region is CASPMEGGRAIDTQYF. The DNA of the CDR3 is TGCGCCAGCCCTATGGAGGGCGGGAGGGCGATAGATACGCAGTATTTT.

The gene calls are TRBV9 and TRBJ2-1; D might be TRBD2 (5 bases). This CDR3 contains 13 residues. The V end was cut by 1 base, the J end by 3 bases, with 5 bases between. Germline V gene data show CDR1 as SGDLS and CDR2 as YYNGEE. Here the CDR3 reads CASSVTSYNEQFF. CDR3 bases: TGTGCCAGCAGCGTAACTAGCTACAATGAGCAGTTCTTC.

The rearrangement uses TRBV19 and TRBJ1-2, with a tentative D call TRBD1 (5 bases). The CDR3 extends over 10 amino acids. Germline V lookup: CDR1 LNHDA, CDR2 SQIVND (reference sequence). CDR3 nucleotides: TGTGTGGCGGGGGACTATGGCTACACCTTC. Translation: CVAGDYGYTF.

This clone has a single count. The chain links TRBV15 to TRBJ2-7; 8 nucleotides align to TRBD2. The germline gives CDR1 LNHNV, CDR2 YYDKDF (reference sequence). Trimming took 3 bases from V and 4 from J; bases not matched to a gene: 8. This CDR3 is 15 amino acids long. The CDR3 DNA reads TGTGCCACCAGCAGCTTAGCGGGAAACACTTACGAGCAGTACTTC. This gives the protein CATSSLAGNTYEQYF.

This sequence joins TRBV7-8 and TRBJ2-2; maybe TRBD2 (6 bases). CDR3 length: 15 amino acids. Trimming took off 6 bases at V and 4 bases at J, with 15 bases between the two ends. Per germline, CDR1 SGHVS and CDR2 FQNEAQ. The CDR3 here is CASSGGKGSTGELFF. CDR3 bases: TGTGCCAGCAGTGGAGGGAAGGGGAGCACCGGGGAGCTGTTTTTT. Full variable domain (rest looked up from reference TRBV7-8 and TRBJ2-2): GAGVSQSPRYKVAKRGQDVALRCDPISGHVSLFWYQQALGQGPEFLTYFQNEAQLDKSGLPSDRFFAERPEGSVSTLKIQRTQQEDSAVYLCASSGGKGSTGELFFGEGSRLTVL.

This chain connects TRBV9 to TRBJ2-7; 10 nucleotides line up with TRBD1. The CDR3 has 13 residues. The ends lost 3 bases at V and 8 bases at J; junction bases unmatched: 5. Germline CDR1 and CDR2: SGDLS and YYNGEE. The CDR3 region is CASSETGGTQQYF. In DNA, the CDR3 is TGTGCCAGCAGCGAGACAGGGGGCACCCAGCAGTACTTC.